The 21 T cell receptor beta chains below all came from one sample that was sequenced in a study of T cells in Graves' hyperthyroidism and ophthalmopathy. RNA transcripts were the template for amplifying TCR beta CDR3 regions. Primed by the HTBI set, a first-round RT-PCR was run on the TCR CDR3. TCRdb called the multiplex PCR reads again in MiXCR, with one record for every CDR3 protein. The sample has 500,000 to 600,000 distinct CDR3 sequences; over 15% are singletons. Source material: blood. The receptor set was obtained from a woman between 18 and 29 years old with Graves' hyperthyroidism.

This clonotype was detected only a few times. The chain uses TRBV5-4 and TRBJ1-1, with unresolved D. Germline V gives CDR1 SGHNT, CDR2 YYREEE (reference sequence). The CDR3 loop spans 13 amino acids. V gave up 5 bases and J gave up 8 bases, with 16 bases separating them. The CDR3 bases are TGTGCCAGCAGTATTGGGCCCTTGGAGGAAGCTTTCTTT. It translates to CASSIGPLEEAFF. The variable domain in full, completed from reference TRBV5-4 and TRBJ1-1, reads ETGVTQSPTHLIKTRGQQVTLRCSSQSGHNTVSWYQQALGQGPQFIFQYYREEENGRGNFPPRFSGLQFPNYSSELNVNALELDDSALYLCASSIGPLEEAFFGQGTRLTVV.

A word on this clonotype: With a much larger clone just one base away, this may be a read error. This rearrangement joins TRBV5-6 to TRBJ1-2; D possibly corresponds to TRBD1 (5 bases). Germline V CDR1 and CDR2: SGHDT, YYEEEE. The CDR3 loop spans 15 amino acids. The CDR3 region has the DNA TGTGCCAGCAGCCCGGGACGGCCAAATAACTATGGCAACACCTTC. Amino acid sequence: CASSPGRPNNYGNTF.

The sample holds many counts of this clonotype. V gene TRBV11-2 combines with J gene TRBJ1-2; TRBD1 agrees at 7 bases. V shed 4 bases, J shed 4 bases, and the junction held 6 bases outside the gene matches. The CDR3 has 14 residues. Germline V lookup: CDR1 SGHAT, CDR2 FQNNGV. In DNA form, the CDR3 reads TGTGCCAGCAGCTCTGGACAGGCTGGCTATGGCTACACCTTC. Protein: CASSSGQAGYGYTF.

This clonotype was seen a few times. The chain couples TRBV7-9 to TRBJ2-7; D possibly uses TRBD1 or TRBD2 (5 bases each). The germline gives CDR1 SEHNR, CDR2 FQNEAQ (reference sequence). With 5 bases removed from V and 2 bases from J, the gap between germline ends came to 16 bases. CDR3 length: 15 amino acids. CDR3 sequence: CASSQDRDPTYEQYF. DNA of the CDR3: TGTGCCAGCAGCCAAGACCGGGACCCTACCTACGAGCAGTACTTC.

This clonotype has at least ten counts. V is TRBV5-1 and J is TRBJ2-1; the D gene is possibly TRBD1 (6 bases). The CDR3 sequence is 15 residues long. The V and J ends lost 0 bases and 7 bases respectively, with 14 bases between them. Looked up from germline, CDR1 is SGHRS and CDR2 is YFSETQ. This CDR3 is CASSLDPTGLNEQFF. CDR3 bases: TGCGCCAGCAGCTTGGACCCTACAGGGTTGAATGAGCAGTTCTTC.

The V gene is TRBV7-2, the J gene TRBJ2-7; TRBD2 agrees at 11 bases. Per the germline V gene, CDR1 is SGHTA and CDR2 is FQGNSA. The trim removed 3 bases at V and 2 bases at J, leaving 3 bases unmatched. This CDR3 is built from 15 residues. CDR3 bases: TGTGCCAGCAGCTTCATACTAGCGGGGGCCTACGAGCAGTACTTC. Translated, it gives CASSFILAGAYEQYF.

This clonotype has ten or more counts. Here the CDR3 DNA reads TGTGCCAGCAGTTACGGTCTCCCAGCGGGAGAAGAAGATACGCAGTATTTT. Translating gives CASSYGLPAGEEDTQYF. The chain couples TRBV6-5 to TRBJ2-3, with 8 bases identical to TRBD2. CDR1 and CDR2 (germline): MNHEY, SVGAGI. Unmatched junction bases numbered 12, after V lost 2 bases and J lost 5 bases. This CDR3 has 17 amino acids.

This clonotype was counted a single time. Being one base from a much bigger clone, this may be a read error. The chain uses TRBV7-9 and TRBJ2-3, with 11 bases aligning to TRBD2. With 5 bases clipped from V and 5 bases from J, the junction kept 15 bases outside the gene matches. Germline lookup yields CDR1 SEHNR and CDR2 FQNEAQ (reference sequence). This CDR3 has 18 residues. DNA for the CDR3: TGTGCCAGCAGCGCCATAAGCACTAGCGGGAGTTTTATAGATACGCAGTATTTT. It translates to CASSAISTSGSFIDTQYF.

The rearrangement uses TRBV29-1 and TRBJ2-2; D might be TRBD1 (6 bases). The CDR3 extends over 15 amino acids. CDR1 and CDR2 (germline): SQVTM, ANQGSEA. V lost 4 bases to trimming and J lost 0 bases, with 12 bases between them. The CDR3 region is CSVGGDTTNTGELFF. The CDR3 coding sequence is TGCAGCGTTGGAGGGGACACCACGAACACCGGGGAGCTGTTTTTT.

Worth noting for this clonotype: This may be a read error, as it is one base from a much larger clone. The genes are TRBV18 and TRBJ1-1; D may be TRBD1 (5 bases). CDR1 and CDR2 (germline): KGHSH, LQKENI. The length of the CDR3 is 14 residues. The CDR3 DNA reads TGTGCCACCTCACCAATCACAGGGAACACTGAAGCTTTCTTT. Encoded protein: CATSPITGNTEAFF.

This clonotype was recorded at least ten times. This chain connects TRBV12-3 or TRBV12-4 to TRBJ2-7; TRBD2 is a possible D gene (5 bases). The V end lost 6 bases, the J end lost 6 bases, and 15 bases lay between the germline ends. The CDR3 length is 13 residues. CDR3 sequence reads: CASSLGLPGEQYF. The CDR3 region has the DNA TGTGCCAGCAGCCTAGGACTCCCTGGCGAGCAGTACTTC.

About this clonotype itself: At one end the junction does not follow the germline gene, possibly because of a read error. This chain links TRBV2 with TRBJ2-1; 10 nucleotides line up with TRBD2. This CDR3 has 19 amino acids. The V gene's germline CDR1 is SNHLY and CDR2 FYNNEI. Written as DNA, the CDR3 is TGTGCCAGCAGTCGGACCCCGAGCGGGAGGGCCTCTTCCTACAATGATCAGTTCTTC. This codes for CASSRTPSGRASSYNDQFF.

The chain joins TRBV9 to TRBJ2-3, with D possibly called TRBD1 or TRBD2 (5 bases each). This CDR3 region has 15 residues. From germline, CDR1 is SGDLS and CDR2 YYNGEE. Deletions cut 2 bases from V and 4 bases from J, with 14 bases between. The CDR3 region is CASSVGDDIPDTQYF. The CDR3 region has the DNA TGTGCCAGCAGCGTGGGGGACGATATTCCAGATACGCAGTATTTT. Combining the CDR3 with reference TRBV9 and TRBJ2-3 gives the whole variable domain DSGVTQTPKHLITATGQRVTLRCSPRSGDLSVYWYQQSLDQGLQFLIQYYNGEERAKGNILERFSAQQFPDLHSELNLSSLELGDSALYFCASSVGDDIPDTQYFGPGTRLTVL.

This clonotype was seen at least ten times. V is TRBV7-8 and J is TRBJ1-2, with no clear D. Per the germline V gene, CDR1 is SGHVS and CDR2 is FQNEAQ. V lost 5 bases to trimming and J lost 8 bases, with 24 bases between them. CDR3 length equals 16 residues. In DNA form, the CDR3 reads TGTGCCAGCAGCCCCCTCTGGACCCGCCCAATGGAGGGCTACACCTTC. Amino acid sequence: CASSPLWTRPMEGYTF.

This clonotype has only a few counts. The CDR3 loop is CSARYRFSSYEQYF. In DNA, the CDR3 is TGCAGTGCTAGATATAGGTTCAGCTCCTACGAGCAGTACTTC. This chain joins TRBV20-1 and TRBJ2-7; D is uncertain. Germline V gene sequence: CDR1 DFQATT, CDR2 SNEGSKA (reference sequence). V lost 2 bases and J 0 bases, leaving 11 bases between the germline ends. This CDR3 has 14 amino acids.

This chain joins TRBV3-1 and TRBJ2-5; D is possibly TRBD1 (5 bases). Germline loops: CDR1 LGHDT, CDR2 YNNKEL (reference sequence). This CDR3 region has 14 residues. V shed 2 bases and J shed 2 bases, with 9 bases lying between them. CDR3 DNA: TGTGCCAGCAGCCAATACAGGAGACAAGAGACCCAGTACTTC. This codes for CASSQYRRQETQYF.

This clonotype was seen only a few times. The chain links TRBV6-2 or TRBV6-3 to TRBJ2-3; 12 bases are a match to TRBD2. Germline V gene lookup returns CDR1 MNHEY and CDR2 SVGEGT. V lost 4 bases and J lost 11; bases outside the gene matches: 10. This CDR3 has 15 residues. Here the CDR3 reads CASSFTSGGRSGQYF. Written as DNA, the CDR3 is TGTGCCAGCAGTTTTACTAGCGGGGGGCGCTCGGGGCAGTATTTT.

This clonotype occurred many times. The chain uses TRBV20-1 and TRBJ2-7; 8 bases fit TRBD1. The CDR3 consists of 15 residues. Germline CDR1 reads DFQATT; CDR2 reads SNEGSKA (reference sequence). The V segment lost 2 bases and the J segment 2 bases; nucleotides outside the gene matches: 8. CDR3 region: CSARRTGTYPYEQYF. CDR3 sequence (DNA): TGCAGTGCTAGACGGACAGGGACGTATCCCTACGAGCAGTACTTC.

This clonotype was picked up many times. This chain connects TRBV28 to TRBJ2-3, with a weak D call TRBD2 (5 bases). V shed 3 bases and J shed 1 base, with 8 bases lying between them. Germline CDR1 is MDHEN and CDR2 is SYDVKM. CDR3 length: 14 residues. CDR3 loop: CASSFGSGTDTQYF. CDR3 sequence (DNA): TGTGCCAGCAGTTTCGGTAGCGGCACAGATACGCAGTATTTT.

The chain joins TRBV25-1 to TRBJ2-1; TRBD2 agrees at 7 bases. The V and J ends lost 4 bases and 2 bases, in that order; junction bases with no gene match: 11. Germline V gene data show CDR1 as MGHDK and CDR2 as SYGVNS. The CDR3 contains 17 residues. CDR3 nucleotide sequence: TGTGCCAGCAGTGCCTCTCGGGAGGACACTACCTACAATGAGCAGTTCTTC. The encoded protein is CASSASREDTTYNEQFF.

The chain's CDR3 is CSVRWGRSVTENTEAFF. DNA of the CDR3: TGCAGCGTTCGCTGGGGTCGATCGGTCACTGAGAACACTGAAGCTTTCTTT. This chain connects TRBV29-1 to TRBJ1-1; D not certain. The CDR3 contains 17 residues. The ends were cut back, 5 bases at V and 1 base at J, with 23 bases in the middle. In germline, CDR1 is SQVTM, CDR2 ANQGSEA.